Following are 3 T cell receptor beta chains from one sample sequenced in a study of cytomegalovirus exposure and HLA in healthy donors. The PCR was carried out with 60 Vbeta primers and 13 Jbeta primers. Sequencing used immunoSEQ multiplex PCR; TCRdb keeps in-frame clones, though not all of them. In the table there are under 200,000 clones, over 60% of which are singletons. Sequenced sample: PBMCs. Receptor source: a female donor in good health and CMV-seronegative.

This clone has only one observation. This chain uses TRBV5-1 with TRBJ1-2; D may be TRBD1 (6 bases). Germline CDR1 SGHRS, CDR2 YFSETQ. Trimming took 1 base from V and 0 from J, leaving 16 bases between them. The CDR3 runs 17 residues. CDR3 in amino acids: CASSLPGDPRANYGYTF. For the CDR3, the DNA is TGCGCCAGCAGCTTGCCAGGGGACCCTCGAGCTAACTATGGCTACACCTTC.

The CDR3 DNA reads as TGTGCCAGCAGCTTGTCGGCAGGGCGGTCGTCTGGGGCCAACGTCCTGACTTTC. Protein: CASSLSAGRSSGANVLTF. This chain joins TRBV5-5 and TRBJ2-6; D might be TRBD1 (5 bases). Germline assignment: CDR1 SGHKS and CDR2 YYEKEE (reference sequence). With 1 base removed from V and 1 base from J, the gap between germline ends came to 15 bases. This CDR3 is 18 amino acids long. The complete variable domain, with remaining parts taken from reference TRBV5-5 and TRBJ2-6, reads DAGVTQSPTHLIKTRGQQVTLRCSPISGHKSVSWYQQVLGQGPQFIFQYYEKEERGRGNFPDRFSARQFPNYSSELNVNALLLGDSALYLCASSLSAGRSSGANVLTFGAGSRLTVL.

The rearrangement joins TRBV7-6 to TRBJ1-4, with unresolved D. This CDR3 is 13 amino acids long. CDR1 is SGHVS and CDR2 is FNYEAQ in the germline V gene. V was cut by 3 bases and J by 4 bases, with 6 bases left in between. The CDR3 here is CASSFRLNEKLFF. As DNA, the CDR3 is TGTGCCAGCAGCTTCCGACTTAATGAAAAACTGTTTTTT.